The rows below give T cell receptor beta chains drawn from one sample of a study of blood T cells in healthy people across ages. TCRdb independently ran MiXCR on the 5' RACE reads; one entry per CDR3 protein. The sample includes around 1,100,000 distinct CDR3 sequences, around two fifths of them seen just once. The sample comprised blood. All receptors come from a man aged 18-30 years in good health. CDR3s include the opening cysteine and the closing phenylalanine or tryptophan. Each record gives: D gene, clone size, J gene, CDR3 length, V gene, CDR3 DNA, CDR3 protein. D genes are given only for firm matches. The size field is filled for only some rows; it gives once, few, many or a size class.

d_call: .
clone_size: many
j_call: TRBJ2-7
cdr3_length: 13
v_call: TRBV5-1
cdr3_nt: TGCGCCACCGGAAGACCCGGGTCATACGAGCAGTACTTC
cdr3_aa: CATGRPGSYEQYF

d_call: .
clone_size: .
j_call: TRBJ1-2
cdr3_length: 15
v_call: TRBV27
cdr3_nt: TGTGCCAGCAAGACGTCAGACTTTGAAGGGAGGGGCTACACCTTC
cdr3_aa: CASKTSDFEGRGYTF

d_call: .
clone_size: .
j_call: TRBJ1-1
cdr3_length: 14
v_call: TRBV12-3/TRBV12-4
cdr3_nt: TGTGCCAGCACCCCATCGGCAATGAACACTGAAGCTTTCTTT
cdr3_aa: CASTPSAMNTEAFF

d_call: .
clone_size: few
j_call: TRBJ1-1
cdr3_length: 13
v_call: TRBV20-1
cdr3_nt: TGCAGTGCTACCCCAGACAGGAACACTGAAGCTTTCTTT
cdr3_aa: CSATPDRNTEAFF

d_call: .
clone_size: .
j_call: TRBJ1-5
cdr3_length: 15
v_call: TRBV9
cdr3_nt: TGTGCCAGCAACTCGGCGGGACATAGCAATCAGCCCCAGCATTTT
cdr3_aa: CASNSAGHSNQPQHF

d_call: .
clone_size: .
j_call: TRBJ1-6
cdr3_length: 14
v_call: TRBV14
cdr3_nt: TGTGCCAGCAGCCAGGCATACTATAATTCACCCCTCCACTTT
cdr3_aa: CASSQAYYNSPLHF

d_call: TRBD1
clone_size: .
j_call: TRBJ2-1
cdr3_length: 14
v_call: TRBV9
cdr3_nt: TGTGCCAGCAGCGTACAGGGGGATTACAATGAGCAGTTCTTC
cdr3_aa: CASSVQGDYNEQFF

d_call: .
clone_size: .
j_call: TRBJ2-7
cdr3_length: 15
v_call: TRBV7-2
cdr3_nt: TGTGCCAGCAGCCCCGACGGAGCACGGGGCTACGAGCAGTACTTC
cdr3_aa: CASSPDGARGYEQYF

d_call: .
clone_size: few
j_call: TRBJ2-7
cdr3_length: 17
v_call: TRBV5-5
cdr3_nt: TGTGCCAGCAGCTTGGCCCTTAGGGACCGCACTTACAATGAGCAGTACTTC
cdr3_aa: CASSLALRDRTYNEQYF

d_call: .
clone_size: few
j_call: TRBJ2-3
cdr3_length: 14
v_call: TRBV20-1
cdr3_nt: TGCAGTGCTAGTATTGGACCAAACACAGATACGCAGTATTTT
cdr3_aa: CSASIGPNTDTQYF

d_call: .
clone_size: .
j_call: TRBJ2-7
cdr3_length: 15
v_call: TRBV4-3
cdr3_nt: TGCGCCAGCAGCCAAGATAGAAGCTCCTACAATGAGCAGTACTTC
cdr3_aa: CASSQDRSSYNEQYF

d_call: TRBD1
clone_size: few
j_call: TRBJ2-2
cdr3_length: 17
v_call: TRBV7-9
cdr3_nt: TGTGCCAGCAGCCCCTGGACAGGGGACGGTTTCACCGGGGAGCTGTTTTTT
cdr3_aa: CASSPWTGDGFTGELFF

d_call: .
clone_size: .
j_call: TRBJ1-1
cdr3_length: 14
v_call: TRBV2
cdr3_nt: TGTGCCAGCAGTGTCGGGGGGCTCGGTTCTGGAGCTTTCTTT
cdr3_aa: CASSVGGLGSGAFF

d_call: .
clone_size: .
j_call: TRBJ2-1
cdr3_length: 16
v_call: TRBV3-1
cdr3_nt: TGTGCCAGCAGCCACACAGGGCAAACCTCCTACAATGAGCAGTTCTTC
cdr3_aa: CASSHTGQTSYNEQFF

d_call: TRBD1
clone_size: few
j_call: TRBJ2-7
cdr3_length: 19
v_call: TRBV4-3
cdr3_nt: TGCGCCAGCAGCCAAACTACCTTTACCGGGACAGGAGAGCCTACGAGGCAGTACTTC
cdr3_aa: CASSQTTFTGTGEPTRQYF

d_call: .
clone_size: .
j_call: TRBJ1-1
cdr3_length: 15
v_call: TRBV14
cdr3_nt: TGTGCCAGCAGCCATAGGGGGACACTGAACACTGAAGCTTTCTTT
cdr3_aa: CASSHRGTLNTEAFF

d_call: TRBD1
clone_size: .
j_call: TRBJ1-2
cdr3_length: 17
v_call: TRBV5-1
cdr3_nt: TGCGCCAGCAGCTTGGGTTCTGGCGAGGGGGCCCTTTTTGGCTACACCTTC
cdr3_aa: CASSLGSGEGALFGYTF

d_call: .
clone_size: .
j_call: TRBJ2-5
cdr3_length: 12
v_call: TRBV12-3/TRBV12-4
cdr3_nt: TGTGCCAGCGGAAAAAGGGGAAACACCCAGTACTTC
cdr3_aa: CASGKRGNTQYF

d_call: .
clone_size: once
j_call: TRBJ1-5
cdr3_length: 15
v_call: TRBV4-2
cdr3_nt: TGTGCCAGCAGCCGCTACAGGGACAGCAATCAGCCCCAGCATTTT
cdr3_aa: CASSRYRDSNQPQHF

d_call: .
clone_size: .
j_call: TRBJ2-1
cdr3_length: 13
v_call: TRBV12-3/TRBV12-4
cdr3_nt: TGTGCCAGCAGTGGCGGGACGGGAATTGAGCAGTTCTTC
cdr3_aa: CASSGGTGIEQFF

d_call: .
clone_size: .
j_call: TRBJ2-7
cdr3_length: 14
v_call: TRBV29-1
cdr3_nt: TGCAGCGCTGCGCCCGGACAGAAAGACAATGAGCAGTACTTC
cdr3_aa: CSAAPGQKDNEQYF

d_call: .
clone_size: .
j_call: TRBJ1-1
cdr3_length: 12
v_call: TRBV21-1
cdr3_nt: TGTGCCAGCATTAAGAGGGGCACTGAAGCTTTCTTT
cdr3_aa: CASIKRGTEAFF

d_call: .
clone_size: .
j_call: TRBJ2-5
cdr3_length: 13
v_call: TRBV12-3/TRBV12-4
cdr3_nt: TGTGCCAGCAGCTCCGACCCGATTGCAGGCCAGTACTTC
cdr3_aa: CASSSDPIAGQYF

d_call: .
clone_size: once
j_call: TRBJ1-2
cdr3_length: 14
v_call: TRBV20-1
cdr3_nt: TGCAGTGCCCCGATCGGGGGACCTAACTATGGCTACACCTTC
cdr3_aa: CSAPIGGPNYGYTF

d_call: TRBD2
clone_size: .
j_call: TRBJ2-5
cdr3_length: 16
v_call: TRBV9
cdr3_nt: TGTGCCAGCGGTCTCAGCGGGGCTAAGGAGGGAGAGACCCAGTACTTC
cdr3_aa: CASGLSGAKEGETQYF

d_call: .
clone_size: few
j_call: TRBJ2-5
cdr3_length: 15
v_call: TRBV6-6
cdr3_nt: TGTGCCAGCAGTTATTCCGGGACACACCAAGAGACCCAGTACTTC
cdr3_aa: CASSYSGTHQETQYF

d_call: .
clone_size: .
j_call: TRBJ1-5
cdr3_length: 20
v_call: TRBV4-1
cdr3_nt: TGCGCCAGCAGCCAACCCCTAGGGCAGGGGACTCAGGATAGCAATCAGCCCCAGCATTTT
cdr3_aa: CASSQPLGQGTQDSNQPQHF

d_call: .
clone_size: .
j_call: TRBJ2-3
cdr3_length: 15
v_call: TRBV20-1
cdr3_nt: TGCAGTGTTATGTCAGAGGGCGCCCACTCAGATACGCAGTATTTT
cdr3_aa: CSVMSEGAHSDTQYF

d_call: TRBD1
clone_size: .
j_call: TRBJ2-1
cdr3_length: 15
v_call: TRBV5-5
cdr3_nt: TGTGCCAGCAGCTTAGGACAGGGAGTCGGCGATGAGCAGTTCTTC
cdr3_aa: CASSLGQGVGDEQFF